One and the same sample provided the 7 T cell receptor beta chains below, sequenced in a study of shared clonotypes between healthy human individuals (dated by TCRdb to 2020 to 2022). The library was produced with the immunoSEQ multiplex PCR assay. TCRdb obtained this table from immuneACCESS and retained in-frame rearrangements with V and J assigned. These tables miss some clones; where compared with another copy, unresolved V genes account for less than half of the shortfall, and the remainder is unexplained. Recorded for this sample are about 480,000 clones; 79% of them occurred a single time. The ten largest account for 10% to 15% of the sample. The sample was PBMCs. The receptors stem from a woman aged 40 to 50 in good health. Some clones in this sample may be carry-over from other donors' samples.

The gene calls are TRBV27 and TRBJ2-5; D uncertain. The germline CDR1 and CDR2 sequences are MNHEY and SMNVEV (reference sequence). V was trimmed by 3 bases and J by 5 bases, leaving 13 bases between them. The CDR3 runs 14 residues. CDR3 coding DNA: TGTGCCAGCAGTTTGATGTGCTTTGGGGAGACCCAGTACTTC. Translated: CASSLMCFGETQYF.

The rearrangement links TRBV7-2 to TRBJ2-7, with 12 bases that match TRBD2. CDR1 is SGHTA, CDR2 FQGNSA, per germline. With V trimmed by 3 bases and J by 1 base, 7 bases remained unmatched. CDR3 length equals 17 residues. CDR3 protein: CASSFKTSGSYSYEQYF. The CDR3 DNA is TGTGCCAGCAGCTTCAAGACTAGCGGGAGTTATTCCTACGAGCAGTACTTC. Complete variable domain (other parts from reference TRBV7-2 and TRBJ2-7): GAGVSQSPSNKVTEKGKDVELRCDPISGHTALYWYRQSLGQGLEFLIYFQGNSAPDKSGLPSDRFSAERTGGSVSTLTIQRTQQEDSAVYLCASSFKTSGSYSYEQYFGPGTRLTVT.

The chain recombines TRBV14 with TRBJ2-7; 12 bases are a match to TRBD2. There are 17 residues in the CDR3. Germline V lookup: CDR1 SGHDN, CDR2 FVKESK. Germline trimming cut 5 bases from V and 3 bases from J; bases unmatched to any gene: 11. The CDR3 sequence is CASSARLTSGSIYEQYF. In DNA form, the CDR3 reads TGTGCCAGCAGCGCTCGGTTGACTAGCGGGAGTATCTACGAGCAGTACTTC.

The V call is TRBV5-5, the J call TRBJ1-4, with a weak D call TRBD1 (5 bases). The CDR3 is 15 amino acids. V was pared by 0 bases and J by 7 bases, with 13 bases between. The germline V gene encodes CDR1 SGHKS and CDR2 YYEKEE (reference sequence). CDR3 DNA: TGTGCCAGCAGCTTGGTAGGCAGGGTCTCTGAAAAACTGTTTTTT. Translated: CASSLVGRVSEKLFF.

This chain joins TRBV5-4 and TRBJ2-3, with 10 bases identical to TRBD2. Unmatched junction bases numbered 5, after V lost 2 bases and J lost 2 bases. The CDR3 length is 16 residues. Germline assignment: CDR1 SGHNT and CDR2 YYREEE (reference sequence). Here the CDR3 DNA reads TGTGCCAGCAGCTTACGGACTAGCGGTTACACAGATACGCAGTATTTT. Translated, it gives CASSLRTSGYTDTQYF.

The chain couples TRBV27 to TRBJ1-3; 8 positions agree with TRBD1. Trimming cost V 6 bases and J 6 bases; bases outside gene matches: 10. The CDR3 has 15 residues. CDR1 is MNHEY, CDR2 SMNVEV, per germline (reference sequence). CDR3 nucleotides: TGTGCCAGCAGCCGGGATATGACAGGGGCAAACACCATATATTTT. The encoded protein is CASSRDMTGANTIYF.

The V gene is TRBV21-1, the J gene TRBJ1-3; the table gives TRBD1 as D, unverified against the DNA. TRBV21-1 is shown as a pseudogene. The CDR3 is 17 amino acids. CDR3 amino acids: CASSLRTETSSGNTIYF. CDR3 DNA sequence: TGTGCCAGCAGCCTACGGACAGAAACGAGCTCTGGAAACACCATATATTTT.